The source of this T cell receptor beta chain is a study of cytomegalovirus exposure and HLA in healthy donors. Overall study context: Out of 150 million to 200 million T cells, an earlier analysis found roughly 100 million unique TCR beta sequences in total.

Concerning this clone itself: The antigen is unknown.

Study-level findings and limits: In a later analysis, TCR beta V- and J-gene trimming showed a link to a missense DCLRE1C variant. A later analysis reportedly found fewer N-insertions in an Asian-associated ancestry cluster than the approximately 700-donor mean.

This CDR3 comprises 17 residues. This PCR relied on a set of 60 Vbeta primers and 13 Jbeta primers. TCRdb keeps only in-frame clones here, not all; method: immunoSEQ multiplex PCR. The sample lists roughly 52,000 clones; about four fifths were seen once. The sequence came from a female donor in good health and CMV-seronegative. Sequenced material: PBMCs. This chain uses TRBV21-1 with TRBJ2-1; TRBD2 is the table's D call and was not checked against the DNA. TRBV21-1 is given as a pseudogene. The CDR3 loop reads CASSNGLASPRQDEQFF. For the CDR3, the DNA is TGTGCCAGCAGCAATGGACTAGCGTCACCTAGGCAGGATGAGCAGTTCTTC.